This section outlines one T cell receptor beta chain sequence together with its context. This clonotype appeared a few times. Its binding antigen is unknown. Base qualities are not provided; no much larger clone lies one nucleotide away. Library method: 5' RACE. Sequencer: Illumina HiSeq 2500. The second PCR ran for roughly 7 to 11 cycles and used a J-beta primer mix along with a sample-barcoded 5' primer. A unique molecular identifier was introduced onto each TCR beta cDNA molecule by a template-switch 5' adaptor carrying 12 random nucleotides. At least 3 million CDR3-containing paired-end reads were obtained from each sample. All of the RNA was converted into first-strand cDNA using the Mint cDNA synthesis kit, with a TRBC-specific oligonucleotide serving as the primer. Following uracil-DNA glycosylase treatment, all cDNA underwent a first 18-cycle PCR with the universal primers M1SS and BC2_uni_R. The study's processing was this. For normalization, 1 million high-quality reads, each with a distinct molecular identifier, were randomly selected from each sample. Reads sharing molecular identifiers were discarded rather than binned into consensus sequences. MiTCR, set to a Q25 quality threshold and the strictest error-elimination algorithm, was used for CDR3 identification, clonotype clustering and error correction. A nonparametric unseen species model with Euler transformation was used to estimate a lower bound on total TCR beta diversity. Through fastp at Q25 and MiXCR, TCRdb rebuilt clones from the public reads, retaining in-frame beta chains. Identical CDR3 protein sequences are pooled into one entry, listed with their most common genes and DNA. The V and J calls and clone size are TCRdb's, not the authors'. This sample lists approximately 600,000 distinct CDR3 sequences; under 70% were detected once. Over 30% of the sample is taken by the ten largest.

The donors were some 36 Caucasian individuals from Russia, aged roughly 6 to 100 years, who were systemically healthy. Each donor gave 8 to 10 milliliters of peripheral blood, drawn into EDTA-treated Vacutainer tubes. PBMCs were isolated by Ficoll-Paque density-gradient centrifugation, with at least 6 million obtained per sample. Total RNA was extracted from PBMCs with Trizol reagent, with at least 6 micrograms obtained per sample. For every donor, flow cytometry on a PBMC aliquot measured the percentage of naive CD45RAhigh/CD27high T cells. The source of the sample is a study of blood T cells in healthy people across ages (dated by TCRdb to about 2015). Regarding the complete study: In model experiments, roughly one uniquely barcoded TCR beta cDNA molecule per two T cells was captured by template switching. To avoid experimental bias, donors of different ages were spread randomly across the sequencing lanes. The study measured age-related changes in TCR beta repertoire diversity using deep sequencing normalized with unique cDNA molecular identifiers. The study analyzed two additional independent replicas of 1 million unique cDNA reads from the same blood draw for two donors, one aged 18 to 30 and one aged 80 or older. The donors were divided into four age groups: young (average around 15 years), middle-aged (around 37), aged (approximately 62) and long-lived (roughly 88). Here is what the overall study found, with its caveats: As age increased, observed TCR beta diversity per million T cells dropped in a roughly linear way, and a significant reduction was already evident by age 40. Bulk unsorted PBMC profiling prevented conclusive comparison of naive and antigen-experienced compartments. Compared with the aged group, the long-lived group had more naive CD4+ T cells, fewer expanded clones and increased TCR diversity, a pattern suggesting age selection. Estimates of total diversity based on one million sequenced T cells were regarded as lower bounds and as underestimates. A strong correlation was found between observed TCR beta diversity and the percentage of naive T cells measured by flow cytometry. Donor CMV infection status was unknown, potentially confounding age-related changes in expanded clonotypes.

The CDR3 numbers 16 residues from cysteine through phenylalanine. This entry keeps only the CDR3 DNA: 48 bases, framed from base 1. The germline V gene supplies CDR1 MNHEY and CDR2 SVGAGI. The germline V and J ends show losses of 5 bases and 6 bases respectively, and no gene match explains 13 bases of the junction. The clonotype originates from a man aged 55 to 70 in good health. Material: blood. The chain is assembled from TRBV6-5 and TRBJ2-3, with 8 middle bases fitting TRBD1. CDR3 protein: CASSLSPQGAGDTQYF. The nucleotides read TGTGCCAGCAGTCTCTCCCCGCAGGGGGCGGGGGATACGCAGTATTTT.